The T cell receptor (beta chain) under discussion was sequenced for a study of regulatory T cells in long-lasting Graves disease (dated by TCRdb to the early 2020s). Some background on the complete study: Antithyroid drugs had been taken for less than 3 months by newly diagnosed Graves' disease patients. Peripheral blood TCR sequencing and RNA sequencing compared persistent Graves' disease patients with newly diagnosed Graves' disease patients. A total of 33 samples were covered by TCR sequencing, comprising approximately 13 persistent and 20 newly diagnosed Graves' disease patients. The study was conducted in China and was registered as a clinical trial.

The time point label, as the study defines it: newly diagnosed GD, antithyroid drugs for less than 3 months. For both TCR sequencing and RNA sequencing, RNA was extracted from PBMCs using TRIzol. The diagnosis of Graves' disease was made according to American Thyroid Association guidelines. The patients came from an endocrinology department in Xi'an, China. Each patient gave about 8.1 milliliters of peripheral blood, collected in an EDTA anticoagulant tube. Ficoll Paque Plus density gradient separation was used to isolate PBMCs, and no further T cell sorting was performed. An Agilent 2100 Bioanalyzer and agarose gel were used to assess RNA quality, and a NanoDrop 2000 was used to measure RNA concentration. This clonotype was found many times. Its antigen is not yet known. Qualities for individual bases were not recorded, and no much larger clone is one base off. What the authors observed across the whole study: Preferential use of TRBV28, TRBJ1-2 and TRBJ2-5 was observed in persistent disease, whereas TRBV20-1 and TRBJ2-1 were favored in newly diagnosed disease. Compared with newly diagnosed patients, persistent Graves' disease patients had lower TCR Shannon entropy and fewer highly expanded clones, which suggests clonal expansion. More public clonotypes were shared among persistent patients (roughly 3,000) than among newly diagnosed patients (over 900). The small sample size was acknowledged by the authors as a limitation that may reduce accuracy. Peripheral blood alone was examined, since thyroid tissue, which constituted the primary lesion, could not be accessed. Only the TCR beta chain was sequenced and analyzed.

Receptors were amplified or captured by multiplex PCR. The run used an Illumina HiSeq 4000. TCR beta libraries were built with iRepertoire HTBI primers and Arm-PCR amplification of CDR3 regions. Before sequencing, the PCR products underwent gel purification. Per the original workflow: A total of 62 TRBV and 14 TRBJ segments were identified across samples and were used for gene usage analysis of CDR3 amino acid clonotypes. COPE and FqMerger were used to merge filtered high-quality paired reads into contigs. Contigs were aligned with BLAST to IMGT TRBV, TRBD and TRBJ reference genes, and CDR3 was defined per IMGT. Clonotypes above 0.1% frequency were classified as highly expanded clones. Shannon entropy served as the measure of repertoire diversity, while the Gini coefficient captured V-J evenness. Clonotypes shared by more than one individual were considered public. TCRdb trimmed public reads at Q25 via fastp, called clones via MiXCR and kept in-frame beta chains. Rows with a matching CDR3 protein are joined into one entry that keeps the most common DNA and genes. V and J calls and clone size were set by TCRdb, not the authors. Across this sample there are roughly 410,000 distinct CDR3 sequences, with 15% seen only once. The biggest ten clones account for approximately 7.8% of the sample.

V was cut back by 10 bases and J by 1 base, leaving a gap of 21 bases between them. The germline V gene supplies CDR1 MNHEY and CDR2 SVGEGT. From the cysteine up to the phenylalanine, the CDR3 has a length of 16 residues. The entry retains the CDR3 DNA only, 48 bases that are in frame from base 1. The data were also submitted as part of a second study, on T cells in Graves' hyperthyroidism and ophthalmopathy. The second study's paper adds: Stable Graves' hyperthyroidism was defined as the absence of progression to ophthalmopathy over 18 months of follow-up. Hyperthyroidism patients were newly diagnosed, with disease duration under 2 months, and aged 18 to 65 years. Any patient with an uncontrolled infection, another autoimmune disease, pregnancy or lactation was excluded. Diagnoses were established on the basis of clinical symptoms, serum thyroxine and TRAb, thyroid ultrasound, and orbital computed tomography. A first-round RT-PCR of the TCR CDR3 used the HTBI primer set with the Qiagen OneStep RT-PCR kit. Most expanded thyroid clonotypes (frequency above 0.001) were also detected in blood, a finding suggesting that blood repertoires may reflect thyroid immune responses. In cross-validation, a model built on a 13 V-J signature told ophthalmopathy apart from stable hyperthyroidism with less than 90% sensitivity and about 81% specificity, and in testing the same model reached 80%/75%. In validation, progression to ophthalmopathy was predicted by the model with 65% to 71% sensitivity and about 72% specificity, a median of about 6 months before onset. To identify distinguishing TCR V-J signatures, a discovery cohort of about 95 patients was used, comprising 43 with Graves' ophthalmopathy and some 60 with stable Graves' hyperthyroidism. Whether ophthalmopathy could be predicted prospectively was tested in an independent validation cohort made up of some 20 hyperthyroidism patients plus 17 patients who later progressed to ophthalmopathy. The roughly 100 discovery patients were divided at random into training and test sets in a 7:3 ratio. The study also compared thyroid tissue and blood T-cell repertoires from over 5 Graves' hyperthyroidism patients. Following sampling, methimazole starting at 30 mg daily was given to hyperthyroidism patients, and high-dose intravenous methylprednisolone was given to ophthalmopathy patients. A second multiplex PCR round built the libraries, followed by size selection and purification. Libraries were sequenced paired-end with 100 bp reads on an Illumina HiSeq2000. Raw data were processed with SOAPnuke, discarding reads with adapters, uncalled bases, mean Phred below 15, or no exact constant-primer or identifier match. COPE v1.2.5 was used to merge high-quality paired reads, and clonotypes were defined as unique nucleotide sequences. MiTCR v1.1 was used to align clonotypes to the IMGT TRBV, TRBD and TRBJ reference segments. Analysis was restricted to V-J combinations with a frequency above 0.0001, which covered roughly 99% of repertoires. A TCS score was defined as the ratio between F50 (clonal expansion) and ExV (chaos), using BLOSUM62-based TCRdist between CDR3 peptides within each V-J. Welch's t-statistics and random forest reduced roughly 530 V-J features to 13, which were used in a naive Bayes classifier (R e1071). Sample size was not statistically predetermined, and blinding of investigators to group allocation was not performed. The paper reports TCR Vbeta CDR3 sequencing of 135 peripheral blood samples: under 45 ophthalmopathy, roughly 74 hyperthyroidism and around 17 progressor patients.

Sequences were derived from peripheral blood mononuclear cells (PBMCs), sampled at new diagnosis, from a patient treated with antithyroid drugs. The clonotype originates from a woman aged 40 to 50 with Graves disease. Donor details come from another sample of the same person, matched by shared clones. Rearrangement joined TRBV6-2 or TRBV6-3 to TRBJ2-3; the D region is possibly TRBD1 or TRBD2, each matching across 5 bases. CDR3 loop: CATIRRGDLRTDTQYF. In nucleotide form, the sequence is TGTGCCACCATAAGAAGGGGAGATTTACGCACAGATACGCAGTATTTT.